What follows describes a single TCR beta chain. Profiling relied on immunoSEQ multiplex PCR, and the TCRdb table lists in-frame clones only, not all of them. The top ten clones hold about 5.5% of a sample with about 140,000 clones, more than 70% of them seen once. The entry originates in a study of blood T cell repertoires in COVID-19. About the research overall: Samples taken during acute and convalescent COVID-19 were collected in the United States, Italy and Spain. PBMCs, B-cell-depleted T cells, or T cells provided the cDNA or gDNA that made up the material.

The CDR3 has 14 amino acids. The germline V gene has CDR1 SGHTA and CDR2 FQGNSA. V lost 1 base and J lost 5; bases outside the gene matches: 1. Researchers sorted participants into cohorts using their self-reported clinical history. This sequence originates from a middle-aged man with acute COVID-19. Sequencing was carried out using PBMCs or T cells enriched from blood (not recorded which). The V and J genes are TRBV7-2 and TRBJ1-4; 7 positions agree with TRBD1. The CDR3 DNA is TGTGCCAGCAGCTTAGGAGGGGGCAATGAAAAACTGTTTTTT. Its protein is CASSLGGGNEKLFF.